One and the same sample provided the 8 T cell receptor beta chains below, sequenced in a study of blood T cell repertoires in COVID-19 (dated by TCRdb to the early 2020s). The receptor library was made with the immunoSEQ multiplex PCR assay. The source is immuneACCESS, and TCRdb retained only in-frame sequences with V and J called. Part of the clones is not carried over; for the studies checked, unresolved V genes explain less than half of this, and the remainder is unexplained. In all, the sample holds fewer than 200,000 clones, and 81% of those were seen once. The leading ten clones occupy 10% to 15% of the sample. The sequencing input was peripheral blood. The receptor source for this set is an elderly woman with COVID-19, enrolled during active disease.

The chain couples TRBV6-5 to TRBJ2-4, with TRBD2 matching over 7 bases. In germline, CDR1 is MNHEY, CDR2 SVGAGI. V dropped 6 bases and J dropped 4; count of bases not matched to a gene: 9. This CDR3 comprises 15 residues. DNA for the CDR3: TGTGCCAGCAGCTCAGGGCTAGCGGAGAAAAACATTCAGTACTTC. Translation: CASSSGLAEKNIQYF.

With respect to this clone: Sequence at one end of the junction differs from germline and may be a read error. The chain recombines TRBV7-7 with TRBJ2-2, with a tentative D call TRBD1 (6 bases). The CDR3 spans 17 residues. Germline loops: CDR1 SSHAT, CDR2 FNYEAQ (reference sequence). The CDR3 DNA follows: TGTGCTAGCAGCCAAAATAGCAGGGGTTCGCACACCGGGGAGCTGTTTTTT. This sequence encodes CASSQNSRGSHTGELFF. The variable domain in full, with the rest retrieved from reference TRBV7-7 and TRBJ2-2, is GAGVSQSPRYKVTKRGQDVTLRCDPISSHATLYWYQQALGQGPEFLTYFNYEAQPDKSGLPSDRFSAERPEGSISTLTIQRTEQRDSAMYRCASSQNSRGSHTGELFFGEGSRLTVL.

The chain combines TRBV18 with TRBJ2-1; the match to TRBD2 covers 9 bases. J gave up 5 bases and V 4 bases, and 12 bases lay outside the gene matches. Germline assignment: CDR1 KGHSH and CDR2 LQKENI. The CDR3 contains 17 residues. As DNA, the CDR3 is TGTGCCAGCTCACAAGGGGCGGGAGGGCGGCGAGACAATGAGCAGTTCTTC. Its protein product is CASSQGAGGRRDNEQFF.

The rearrangement uses TRBV29-1 and TRBJ1-1; D possibly corresponds to TRBD1 (6 bases). CDR1 is SQVTM and CDR2 is ANQGSEA in the germline V gene. V was pared by 6 bases and J by 1 base, with 12 bases between. CDR3 length equals 13 residues. CDR3 loop: CSVRGQPNTEAFF. In DNA form, the CDR3 reads TGCAGCGTGAGAGGACAGCCGAACACTGAAGCTTTCTTT.

The J gene is TRBJ2-3, the V gene TRBV6-1, with D perhaps TRBD1 (6 bases). CDR1 is MNHNS and CDR2 is SASEGT in the germline V gene. The CDR3 is made up of 14 amino acids. V lost 2 bases and J 4 bases, leaving 10 bases between the germline ends. The CDR3 sequence: CASSETGSPDTQYF. Written as DNA, the CDR3 is TGTGCCAGCAGTGAAACAGGGTCCCCAGATACGCAGTATTTT.

This clone was counted between two and nine times. This chain joins TRBV5-1 and TRBJ1-2; D is perhaps TRBD1 (5 bases). Germline loops: CDR1 SGHRS, CDR2 YFSETQ. V lost 4 bases, J lost 4 bases, and 17 bases lay in between. This CDR3 spans 15 amino acids. CDR3 sequence (DNA): TGCGCCAGCAGCCCACGTGGGGGGGATAGCTATGGCTACACCTTC. This sequence encodes CASSPRGGDSYGYTF.

The genes are TRBV3-1 (or the pseudogene TRBV3-2) and TRBJ2-5; 8 bases fit TRBD1. This CDR3 is built from 14 residues. Germline lookup yields CDR1 LGHDT and CDR2 YNNKEL (reference sequence). V was clipped by 6 bases and J by 5 bases; unmatched bases: 8. The CDR3 region has the DNA TGTGCCAGCAGGCGGACAGGGATCTTGGAGACCCAGTACTTC. Protein: CASRRTGILETQYF.

This rearrangement joins TRBV6-5 to TRBJ1-1; the match to TRBD1 covers 10 bases. The CDR3 extends over 15 amino acids. The J segment lost 1 base and the V segment lost 7 bases, leaving 6 bases of the junction unmatched. Germline-derived CDR1 and CDR2 are MNHEY and SVGAGI. The DNA for the CDR3 is TGTGCCAGCAATAGACAGGGGGCACAGAACACTGAAGCTTTCTTT. Protein sequence: CASNRQGAQNTEAFF.